This entry is about one T cell receptor beta chain. This entry belongs to a study of T cell changes during pregnancy in multiple sclerosis. Trimming removed 0 bases at V and 3 bases at J, with 4 bases between. The germline CDR1 and CDR2 sequences are SGHAT and FQDESV (reference sequence). The CDR3 contains 13 residues. Sequenced by immunoSEQ multiplex PCR; TCRdb stores in-frame clones only, minus some. The sample consists of over 25,000 clones, 75% to 95% of them appearing once. The TCR comes from a female donor with multiple sclerosis, enrolled in a pregnancy study. The rearrangement joins TRBV11-1 to TRBJ2-3; D remains unclear. The input for sequencing was CD8+ T cells from peripheral blood mononuclear cells, taken before pregnancy. The CDR3 region is CASSLASTDTQYF. In nucleotides, the CDR3 is TGTGCCAGCAGCTTAGCGTCGACAGATACGCAGTATTTT.